Sequencing of this TCR beta chain was carried out in a study of blood T cell repertoires in COVID-19 (dated by TCRdb to 2020 to 2022). Regarding the complete study: Samples covering the acute and convalescent phases of COVID-19 were provided by collaborators in the United States, Italy and Spain. The material from the prospective study consisted of cDNA or gDNA derived from T cells, B-cell-depleted T cells, or PBMCs. Subjects who had been exposed to COVID-19, were actively infected with it, or had recovered from it provided the deeply sampled blood TCRbeta repertoires that made up the dataset. A freely available public database, intended as a resource for researchers studying the immune response to SARS-CoV-2, is where the repertoires were released. The samples were drawn from two sources: the first 160 participants of the ongoing ImmuneRACE study, and 1,000 to 1,500 subjects contributed by 6 global collaborators. A de-identified subject ID, COVID-19 status, age in years and sex were almost always included in the sample metadata. Where available, HLA class I and class II types were obtained from metadata supplied by the sample provider rather than from assay-based typing.

The immunoSEQ Assay, a bias-controlled multiplex PCR, was used to amplify TCRbeta CDR3 regions from genomic DNA. The paper's data handling went like this. The number of nucleated cells in each sample was estimated by amplification of reference gene primers within the assay. To quantify the absolute abundance of each unique TCRbeta CDR3 rearrangement, sequence reads were collapsed and filtered. Productive Simpson clonality was computed per sample as the square root of Simpson's diversity index over productive rearrangements. Sourced from immuneACCESS, this table was stored by TCRdb with only in-frame sequences that have V and J called. A share of the clones is absent; for the studies checked, an unresolved V gene accounts for under half, and the remainder has no known explanation. The DNA was the basis for D and trimming; V, J and clone size are from that table. The sample table shows around 140,000 clones, and approximately 88% are seen once. Approximately 1.8% of the sample is taken by the ten largest.

For this clone: No cognate antigen has been identified for it. No much larger clone is present one base from it, and per-base qualities are unavailable.

The CDR3 contains 16 residues, cysteine and phenylalanine counted. Only the CDR3 DNA is retained, 48 bases long and in frame from the first base. For CDR1 and CDR2, the germline V gene (reference sequence) lists MNHEY and SMNVEV. V drops 7 bases and J drops 1 base, leaving 18 bases in between. The investigation overall reported the following: How much clinical and demographic metadata was included differed by source and by participant, and the metadata was provided uncurated.

The collaborating institutions used their own protocols to collect whole blood in K2EDTA tubes. For TCRbeta analysis, collaborators shipped samples as frozen whole blood, isolated PBMCs, or DNA extracted from either of those sample types. Sequencing was done on a sample of peripheral blood. The source is a man aged 70 or older with acute or convalescent COVID-19. The chain was built from TRBV27 and TRBJ2-3, and the D gene may be TRBD2, 5 bases matching. The DNA sequence is TGTGCCAGCACCCACCACGACGCGCGGGGCACAGATACGCAGTATTTT. Translated, this gives CASTHHDARGTDTQYF.